The clone carrying this T cell receptor (beta chain) showed up many times. The antigen is not known. The V gene's germline CDR1 is DFQATT and CDR2 SNEGSKA (reference sequence). The V and J ends lost 5 bases and 2 bases, in that order; junction bases with no gene match: 5. The CDR3 covers 13 residues. Amplification of TCR beta CDR3 regions used RNA as the template. TCR CDR3 underwent first-round RT-PCR with the HTBI primer set. TCRdb independently ran MiXCR on the multiplex PCR reads; one entry per CDR3 protein. This repertoire shows 200,000 to 250,000 distinct CDR3 sequences, approximately 20% found once; its top ten account for just under 45%. These data are taken from a study of T cells in Graves' hyperthyroidism and ophthalmopathy. Diagnostic assessment was based on clinical symptoms, serum thyroxine and TRAb, thyroid ultrasound and orbital computed tomography. This sample holds PBMCs from 9.5 to 10 ml fresh peripheral blood.

General study findings and limits: Blood shared most expanded thyroid clonotypes above 0.001. Ophthalmopathy was identified by the model a median around 6 months ahead of onset.

The receptor comes from a man aged 40-50 years with Graves' hyperthyroidism. The specimen sequenced was blood. The chain has TRBV20-1 and TRBJ2-7; the match to TRBD2 covers 8 bases. The CDR3 sequence is CSAPSGRPYEQYF. DNA for the CDR3: TGCAGTGCTCCTAGCGGGCGCCCCTACGAGCAGTACTTC.